What follows are 31 T cell receptor beta chains derived from one specimen sequenced in a study of blood T cell repertoires in COVID-19. Clones were read by immunoSEQ multiplex PCR, and TCRdb kept only the in-frame ones, dropping some. The sample has over 300,000 clones, around 90% seen once. Sequencing used peripheral blood. These receptors were collected from a man between 18 and 35 years old with active or convalescent COVID-19.

This chain links TRBV30 with TRBJ2-3; D call uncertain. CDR1 and CDR2 (germline): GTSNPN, SVGIG (reference sequence). This CDR3 spans 12 amino acids. V dropped 3 bases and J dropped 3 bases, with 7 bases sitting between them. The CDR3 region has the DNA TGTGCCTGGAGCCCCTCGACAGATACGCAGTATTTT. The encoded protein is CAWSPSTDTQYF.

The chain has TRBV7-8 and TRBJ2-7, with 10 bases fitting TRBD1. The germline V gene encodes CDR1 SGHVS and CDR2 FQNEAQ. The CDR3 spans 15 residues. Trimming took 5 bases from V and 2 from J; bases not matched to a gene: 6. The DNA of the CDR3 is TGTGCCAGCAGCAAAGGGACAGGGGTGACCTACGAGCAGTACTTC. Amino acids: CASSKGTGVTYEQYF.

A single count supports this clone. The CDR3 is CASTPPTGSLNEQFF. The CDR3, as DNA: TGTGCCAGCACCCCCCCGACAGGGAGTCTCAATGAGCAGTTCTTC. V is TRBV6-5 and J is TRBJ2-1, with 7 bases lining up with TRBD1. Germline loops: CDR1 MNHEY, CDR2 SVGAGI. This CDR3 region has 15 residues. Unmatched junction bases numbered 12, after V lost 7 bases and J lost 6 bases.

The CDR3 sequence: CASNLTGGPNYGYTF. CDR3 coding DNA: TGTGCCAGCAACCTCACGGGGGGGCCCAACTATGGCTACACCTTC. The chain is built from TRBV6-7 and TRBJ1-2, with TRBD1 as a possible D gene (6 bases). TRBV6-7 is sorted into the ORF group, with uncertain function. V dropped 7 bases and J dropped 2 bases, with 17 bases sitting between them. CDR3 length equals 15 residues.

The J gene is TRBJ2-7, the V gene TRBV4-1, with 10 bases fitting TRBD2. V was clipped by 5 bases and J by 5 bases; unmatched bases: 6. The germline V gene has CDR1 MGHRA and CDR2 YSYEKL. The CDR3 loop spans 14 amino acids. The CDR3 DNA sequence: TGCGCCAGCAGCTCTCTAGCGGGAGTTGACGAGCAGTACTTC. It translates to CASSSLAGVDEQYF.

V is TRBV5-1 and J is TRBJ1-6; the D gene is possibly TRBD1 (6 bases). This CDR3 is built from 14 residues. V was clipped by 4 bases and J by 7 bases, with 12 bases between them. Germline lookup yields CDR1 SGHRS and CDR2 YFSETQ. The CDR3 coding sequence is TGCGCCAGCAGCGGTCAGGGGTCGAATTCACCCCTCCACTTT. Its translation is CASSGQGSNSPLHF.

The chain couples TRBV30 to TRBJ1-1; D call uncertain. This CDR3 comprises 13 residues. Germline V gene lookup returns CDR1 GTSNPN and CDR2 SVGIG (reference sequence). The germline V and J ends were trimmed by 0 bases and 4 bases, with 9 bases remaining between them. The CDR3 nucleotides read TGTGCCTGGAGTGTACTCGGGAGCACTGAAGCTTTCTTT. This codes for CAWSVLGSTEAFF.

V is TRBV18 and J is TRBJ2-2, with D possibly being TRBD2 (5 bases). There are 12 residues in the CDR3. The V end was cut by 3 bases, the J end by 9 bases, with 8 bases between. The germline V gene encodes CDR1 KGHSH and CDR2 LQKENI. The CDR3 loop is CASSPGVRELFF. As DNA, the CDR3 is TGTGCCAGCTCACCCGGGGTCCGGGAGCTGTTTTTT. The whole variable domain, filled in from reference TRBV18 and TRBJ2-2, reads NAGVMQNPRHLVRRRGQEARLRCSPMKGHSHVYWYRQLPEEGLKFMVYLQKENIIDESGMPKERFSAEFPKEGPSILRIQQVVRGDSAAYFCASSPGVRELFFGEGSRLTVL.

Remarks on this clone: The junction shows a germline mismatch at one end, possibly a read error. The chain links TRBV11-1 to TRBJ2-6; 7 positions agree with TRBD2. The CDR3 is 17 amino acids. The V gene's germline CDR1 is SGHAT and CDR2 FQDESV (reference sequence). CDR3 amino acids: CASSLAGRGSGANVLTF. The DNA for the CDR3 is TGTGCCAGCAGCTTAGCAGGGAGGGGCTCTGGGGCCAACGTGCTGACTTTC.

The chain employs TRBV7-6 and TRBJ1-1; D might be TRBD1 (6 bases). The V end lost 5 bases, the J end lost 1 base, and 17 bases lay between the germline ends. Looked up from germline, CDR1 is SGHVS and CDR2 is FNYEAQ. The CDR3 contains 16 residues. This CDR3 is CASSPGYRDGNTEAFF. Written as DNA, the CDR3 is TGTGCCAGCAGCCCTGGCTACAGGGATGGGAACACTGAAGCTTTCTTT. Based on the CDR3 plus reference TRBV7-6 and TRBJ1-1, the full variable domain is GAGVSQSPRYKVTKRGQDVALRCDPISGHVSLYWYRQALGQGPEFLTYFNYEAQQDKSGLPNDRFSAERPEGSISTLTIQRTEQRDSAMYRCASSPGYRDGNTEAFFGQGTRLTVV.

The V and J genes are TRBV7-2 and TRBJ1-1; D uncertain. Germline values: CDR1 SGHTA, CDR2 FQGNSA. This CDR3 has 13 amino acids. With 3 bases removed from V and 8 bases from J, the gap between germline ends came to 13 bases. The DNA of the CDR3 is TGTGCCAGCAGCTTTGGTCGGGGTTTGGAAGCTTTCTTT. This gives the protein CASSFGRGLEAFF.

This chain joins TRBV5-1 and TRBJ2-5; 8 bases fit TRBD2. V gave up 0 bases and J gave up 7 bases; unmatched junction bases: 8. The length of the CDR3 is 15 residues. CDR1 and CDR2 from the germline V gene are SGHRS and YFSETQ. This CDR3 reads CASSLEPARGGTQYF. In DNA form, the CDR3 reads TGCGCCAGCAGCTTGGAACCGGCCCGGGGGGGGACCCAGTACTTC.

In DNA, the CDR3 is TGTGCCAGCAGTTATAGTAGCGGGACCCAAGAGACCCAGTACTTC. The encoded protein is CASSYSSGTQETQYF. The rearrangement links TRBV6-2 or TRBV6-3 to TRBJ2-5, with 8 bases matching TRBD2. Germline V gene lookup returns CDR1 MNHEY and CDR2 SVGEGT. The CDR3 is 15 residues long. The ends lost 3 bases at V and 1 base at J; junction bases unmatched: 4.

This clone turned up a few times. The chain recombines TRBV11-3 with TRBJ1-6; D not resolved. Germline assignment: CDR1 SGHNT and CDR2 YENEEA. The CDR3 length is 13 residues. The V gene lost 5 bases and the J gene lost 10 bases, with 12 bases spanning the gap. DNA of the CDR3: TGTGCCAGCAGCGAGAACTACAACTCACCCCTCCACTTT. The encoded protein is CASSENYNSPLHF.

The table lists this clone with a count of one. This chain connects TRBV7-9 to TRBJ2-7, with a weak D call TRBD2 (6 bases). Trimming stripped 5 bases from V and 2 bases from J, with 19 bases between. Germline loops: CDR1 SEHNR, CDR2 FQNEAQ (reference sequence). The CDR3 is made up of 16 amino acids. The CDR3 sequence: CASSPRGGVDTYEQYF. The CDR3 DNA reads TGTGCCAGCAGCCCGCGGGGTGGAGTGGATACCTACGAGCAGTACTTC.

The rearrangement links TRBV7-6 to TRBJ2-7, with 9 bases aligning to TRBD1. J lost 3 bases, V lost 1 base, and 4 bases had no gene match. CDR3 length: 15 amino acids. Germline loops: CDR1 SGHVS, CDR2 FNYEAQ. CDR3 DNA sequence: TGTGCCAGCAGCTTAGAAGGGACAGGGAACTACGAGCAGTACTTC. It codes for CASSLEGTGNYEQYF.

V gene TRBV30 combines with J gene TRBJ2-3; 8 bases match TRBD2. The CDR3 is 14 residues long. The trim removed 4 bases at V and 0 bases at J, leaving 3 bases unmatched. The germline gives CDR1 GTSNPN, CDR2 SVGIG (reference sequence). CDR3 protein: CAWTGGRSTDTQYF. In nucleotides, the CDR3 is TGTGCCTGGACGGGAGGGAGAAGCACAGATACGCAGTATTTT. Drawing the rest from reference TRBV30 and TRBJ2-3, the complete variable domain is SQTIHQWPATLVQPVGSPLSLECTVEGTSNPNLYWYRQAAGRGLQLLFYSVGIGQISSEVPQNLSASRPQDRQFILSSKKLLLSDSGFYLCAWTGGRSTDTQYFGPGTRLTVL.

The chain has TRBV3-1 (or the pseudogene TRBV3-2) and TRBJ2-2, with D perhaps TRBD1 (5 bases). Germline lookup yields CDR1 LGHDT and CDR2 YNNKEL (reference sequence). Trimming took 7 bases from V and 1 from J, leaving 10 bases between them. This CDR3 has 14 amino acids. The CDR3 nucleotides read TGTGCCAGCAAGATGGGGCAGAACACCGGGGAGCTGTTTTTT. Encoded protein: CASKMGQNTGELFF.

The chain employs TRBV19 and TRBJ1-3; 7 nucleotides match TRBD1. Per the germline V gene, CDR1 is LNHDA and CDR2 is SQIVND (reference sequence). Trimming cost V 5 bases and J 2 bases; bases outside gene matches: 3. The CDR3 consists of 14 residues. The CDR3: CASSLTGPGNTIYF. Written as DNA, the CDR3 is TGTGCCAGTAGTTTGACAGGGCCTGGAAACACCATATATTTT.

This clone was counted a single time. The V call is TRBV9, the J call TRBJ1-2; 9 bases map to TRBD1. The CDR3 has 12 residues. Germline CDR1 and CDR2: SGDLS and YYNGEE. Trimming took 7 bases from V and 11 from J; bases not matched to a gene: 9. The CDR3 region has the DNA TGTGCCAGCGGGGGACAGGGCCTGGCTTACACCTTC. It yields the protein CASGGQGLAYTF. Looking up the rest from reference TRBV9 and TRBJ1-2 gives the full variable domain: DSGVTQTPKHLITATGQRVTLRCSPRSGDLSVYWYQQSLDQGLQFLIQYYNGEERAKGNILERFSAQQFPDLHSELNLSSLELGDSALYFCASGGQGLAYTFGSGTRLTVV.

The chain combines TRBV4-2 with TRBJ1-2; D ambiguous. Between the trimmed V and J ends, which lost 3 bases and 7 bases, there was a span of 15 bases. Germline assignment: CDR1 LGHNA and CDR2 YNFKEQ. CDR3 size: 14 residues. The DNA for the CDR3 is TGTGCCAGCAGCCAGAGCGATAAACCCGGTGGCTACACCTTC. Protein sequence: CASSQSDKPGGYTF.

The chain joins TRBV23-1 to TRBJ2-5; 8 nucleotides agree with TRBD1. TRBV23-1 belongs to the ORF category, with a function that is uncertain. The CDR3 sequence is 14 residues long. V was pared by 0 bases and J by 6 bases, with 3 bases of the junction left unmatched. CDR3 residues: CASSQSRGRKTQYF. In DNA, the CDR3 is TGCGCCAGCAGTCAATCCAGGGGGCGGAAGACCCAGTACTTC.

This rearrangement joins TRBV6-6 to TRBJ1-1; possible D gene TRBD1, 5 bases. V lost 7 bases, J lost 1 base, and 13 bases lay in between. The CDR3 is made up of 14 amino acids. Germline V lookup: CDR1 MNHNY, CDR2 SVGAGI (reference sequence). As DNA, the CDR3 is TGTGCCAGCAATCAAGGGGTCGGGAACACTGAAGCTTTCTTT. It specifies CASNQGVGNTEAFF.

V usage is TRBV4-1 and J usage is TRBJ1-1, with TRBD1 matching 9 bases. The length of the CDR3 is 17 residues. The germline gives CDR1 MGHRA, CDR2 YSYEKL. Trimming cost V 3 bases and J 5 bases; bases outside gene matches: 13. For the CDR3, the DNA is TGCGCCAGCAGCCAGAACACAGTACAGGGGGCAAGGACTGAAGCTTTCTTT. Protein sequence: CASSQNTVQGARTEAFF.

The chain has TRBV19 and TRBJ1-5; 8 nucleotides align to TRBD1. The CDR3 covers 13 residues. Germline CDR1 LNHDA, CDR2 SQIVND (reference sequence). V dropped 6 bases and J dropped 3; count of bases not matched to a gene: 1. CDR3 DNA sequence: TGTGCCAGTAGGACAGGGGACAATCAGCCCCAGCATTTT. Translating gives CASRTGDNQPQHF.

The genes are TRBV15 and TRBJ1-2, with a tentative D call TRBD1 (5 bases). In germline, CDR1 is LNHNV, CDR2 YYDKDF (reference sequence). The CDR3 is made up of 14 amino acids. V dropped 1 base and J dropped 4 bases, with 10 bases sitting between them. The CDR3 spells CATSRGGGFYGYTF. Written as DNA, the CDR3 is TGTGCCACCAGCAGAGGGGGGGGATTCTATGGCTACACCTTC.

The J gene is TRBJ2-5, the V gene TRBV9; 11 nucleotides match TRBD2. The J segment lost 4 bases and the V segment lost 7 bases, leaving 6 bases of the junction unmatched. This CDR3 contains 14 residues. Germline loops: CDR1 SGDLS, CDR2 YYNGEE. The CDR3 sequence: CASSASGGSETQYF. The CDR3, as DNA: TGTGCCAGCTCTGCTAGCGGGGGGTCAGAGACCCAGTACTTC.

This chain uses TRBV4-2 with TRBJ2-7; maybe TRBD2 (5 bases). Trimming took 5 bases from V and 2 from J, leaving 13 bases between them. The CDR3 spans 14 residues. The germline V gene encodes CDR1 LGHNA and CDR2 YNFKEQ. CDR3 amino acids: CASSTLADTYEQYF. The CDR3 region has the DNA TGTGCCAGCAGCACCCTAGCTGACACCTACGAGCAGTACTTC.

The CDR3 loop reads CASSEGGRQQETQYF. CDR3 sequence (DNA): TGTGCCAGCAGCGAGGGAGGGCGCCAGCAAGAGACCCAGTACTTC. J is TRBJ2-5 and V is TRBV7-3, with 7 bases matching TRBD2. This CDR3 comprises 15 residues. Germline CDR1 is SGHTA and CDR2 is FQGTGA. V dropped 5 bases and J dropped 2; count of bases not matched to a gene: 8.

V usage is TRBV14 and J usage is TRBJ2-5, with TRBD2 matching 9 bases. CDR3 length: 16 amino acids. Germline V CDR1 and CDR2: SGHDN, FVKESK. Trimming at V came to 0 bases and at J to 1 base, leaving 3 bases not matched to a gene. For the CDR3, the DNA is TGTGCCAGCAGCCAAGATAGCGGGGGCCTCCAAGAGACCCAGTACTTC. This encodes CASSQDSGGLQETQYF.

The chain links TRBV7-9 to TRBJ2-3, with 8 bases lining up with TRBD1. This CDR3 contains 16 residues. From germline, CDR1 is SEHNR and CDR2 FQNEAQ (reference sequence). V gave up 5 bases and J gave up 6 bases; unmatched junction bases: 13. The chain's CDR3 is CASSPRMDRERDTQYF. DNA of the CDR3: TGTGCCAGCAGCCCTAGAATGGACAGGGAGAGGGATACGCAGTATTTT.